Below are 19 T cell receptor beta chains sequenced from a single sample in a study of tumor and adjacent non-tumor tissue in lung cancer. The library came from three nested PCR rounds adapted from ARM-PCR protocols. Using its own MiXCR run on the multiplex PCR reads, TCRdb lists one record per CDR3 protein. Of approximately 120,000 distinct CDR3 sequences in the sample, about 61% are singletons; the top ten hold over 15%. No cell sorting was done before RNA was extracted from the tissue. More than 3 cm separated this lung sample from the edge of the tumor. The specimen was distant non-tumor lung tissue. The source of these receptors is a man aged 55 to 70 with non-small cell lung cancer.

CDR3 sequence reads: CASSENIPGGLETNEKLFF. Here the CDR3 DNA reads TGTGCCAGCAGTGAAAACATCCCGGGGGGCCTCGAAACTAATGAAAAACTGTTTTTT. This chain connects TRBV6-1 to TRBJ1-4, with D possibly TRBD1 on 6 matching bases. The CDR3 totals 19 residues. V was shortened by 2 bases and J by 1 base, with 20 bases between the two germline ends. Germline CDR1 MNHNS, CDR2 SASEGT.

This chain joins TRBV11-2 and TRBJ2-3; perhaps D is TRBD1 or TRBD2 (5 bases each). The CDR3 extends over 19 amino acids. V gave up 3 bases and J gave up 1 base, with 23 bases separating them. Germline V gives CDR1 SGHAT, CDR2 FQNNGV. CDR3 sequence (DNA): TGTGCCAGCAGCTTGGGGCAGACAACTAGTTGGGCGGGCACAGATACGCAGTATTTT. Its translation is CASSLGQTTSWAGTDTQYF.

This clonotype was detected ten times or more. This chain links TRBV5-5 with TRBJ1-2; TRBD1 might be the D (5 bases). Trimming removed 4 bases at V and 7 bases at J, with 14 bases between. There are 13 residues in the CDR3. Germline loops: CDR1 SGHKS, CDR2 YYEKEE (reference sequence). The CDR3 region is CASSGHSIFGYTF. The CDR3 DNA follows: TGTGCCAGCAGCGGACATAGCATCTTTGGCTACACCTTC.

This clonotype was detected many times. In DNA, the CDR3 is TGTGCCAGCAGCTTTGACAGGGGTAGGGGCAATCAGCCCCAGCATTTT. Residues: CASSFDRGRGNQPQHF. V gene TRBV12-3 or TRBV12-4 combines with J gene TRBJ1-5; 8 nucleotides agree with TRBD1. J lost 2 bases, V lost 6 bases, and 9 bases had no gene match. The length of the CDR3 is 16 residues.

A word on this clonotype: Sequence at one end of the junction differs from germline and may be a read error. The J gene is TRBJ1-5, the V gene TRBV20-1, with D uncertain. The CDR3 is made up of 15 amino acids. The germline V gene encodes CDR1 DFQATT and CDR2 SNEGSKA (reference sequence). This CDR3 reads CSAERAEKGNQSQHF. The DNA for the CDR3 is TGCAGTGCTGAAAGAGCGGAGAAAGGCAATCAGTCCCAGCATTTT.

In this sample, this clonotype turned up many times. The gene calls are TRBV4-1 and TRBJ2-2; D gene uncertain. Germline V gene sequence: CDR1 MGHRA, CDR2 YSYEKL. The CDR3 extends over 15 amino acids. Trimming cost V 1 base and J 6 bases, with 12 bases left between them. The CDR3: CASSQVTAVSGELFF. The CDR3 bases are TGCGCCAGCAGCCAAGTAACAGCAGTCTCCGGGGAGCTGTTTTTT.

Of note for this clonotype: This may stem from a read error, because a much larger clone lies one nucleotide away. The chain carries TRBV6-2 or TRBV6-3 and TRBJ1-5, with D perhaps matching TRBD1 (5 bases). This CDR3 is built from 16 residues. The germline CDR1 and CDR2 sequences are MNHEY and SVGEGT. CDR3: CASSYPQGLSSQPQHF. Here the CDR3 DNA reads TGTGCCAGCAGTTACCCCCAGGGTTTGAGCAGTCAGCCCCAGCATTTT.

The rearrangement joins TRBV6-2 or TRBV6-3 to TRBJ2-1, with no clear D. V was trimmed by 2 bases and J by 11 bases, leaving 16 bases between them. The CDR3 length is 14 residues. Per the germline V gene, CDR1 is MNHEY and CDR2 is SVGEGT. For the CDR3, the DNA is TGTGCCAGCAGTTACCATGGTCTTGCTGGTCAGCAGTTCTTC. Translating gives CASSYHGLAGQQFF.

The genes are TRBV20-1 and TRBJ2-4; 7 bases are shared with TRBD1. The CDR3 length is 13 residues. Germline V gene sequence: CDR1 DFQATT, CDR2 SNEGSKA (reference sequence). The V segment lost 6 bases and the J segment 6 bases; nucleotides outside the gene matches: 8. CDR3 coding DNA: TGCAGTGCGCTCCCGACAGGGTTAAACATTCAGTACTTC. Its translation: CSALPTGLNIQYF.

With respect to this clonotype: This sequence may be a read error, since a much larger clone differs from it by one base. This sequence joins TRBV5-6 and TRBJ2-3; D not resolved. The germline CDR1 and CDR2 sequences are SGHDT and YYEEEE. The CDR3 spans 14 residues. The DNA of the CDR3 is TGTGCCAACAGCTTGGTCCTGAGCACAGATACGCAGTATTTT. Amino acids: CANSLVLSTDTQYF. The full variable domain, with the rest looked up from reference TRBV5-6 and TRBJ2-3, is DAGVTQSPTHLIKTRGQQVTLRCSPKSGHDTVSWYQQALGQGPQFIFQYYEEEERQRGNFPDRFSGHQFPNYSSELNVNALLLGDSALYLCANSLVLSTDTQYFGPGTRLTVL.

Worth noting for this clonotype: One junction end does not reproduce the germline sequence, and a read error may be involved. This chain joins TRBV12-3 or TRBV12-4 and TRBJ2-5, with a possible D match to TRBD1 (6 bases). There are 15 residues in the CDR3. The CDR3 spells CACSKTRGAWETQYF. The CDR3 coding sequence is TGTGCCTGCAGTAAAACCAGGGGCGCGTGGGAGACCCAGTACTTC.

This sequence joins TRBV4-2 and TRBJ2-7; possibly TRBD2 for D (5 bases). This CDR3 has 15 residues. Deletions cut 3 bases from V and 0 bases from J, with 12 bases between. Germline V gene lookup returns CDR1 LGHNA and CDR2 YNFKEQ. The CDR3, as DNA: TGTGCCAGCAGCCAGGGAGCCTTAAACTCCTACGAGCAGTACTTC. Residues: CASSQGALNSYEQYF.

As concerns this clonotype: This sequence may be a read error, since a much larger clone differs from it by one base. V is TRBV28 and J is TRBJ1-5; no definite D call. Trimming took off 7 bases at V and 9 bases at J, with 13 bases between the two ends. Germline values: CDR1 MDHEN, CDR2 SYDVKM. CDR3 size: 12 residues. CDR3 region: CASTRGFWPQHF. DNA of the CDR3: TGTGCCAGCACTCGGGGATTCTGGCCCCAGCATTTT.

The chain is built from TRBV6-2 or TRBV6-3 and TRBJ2-1; 8 nucleotides agree with TRBD1. V gave up 4 bases and J gave up 6 bases; unmatched junction bases: 11. Germline lookup yields CDR1 MNHEY and CDR2 SVGEGT. The CDR3 is 16 residues long. Here the CDR3 reads CASSSGDRLAGNEQFF. Here the CDR3 DNA reads TGTGCCAGCAGTTCCGGGGACAGGTTAGCCGGCAATGAGCAGTTCTTC.

Worth noting for this clonotype: A much more abundant neighbour one base away suggests this may be a read error. The rearrangement joins TRBV14 to TRBJ2-1; D is ambiguous. Per the germline V gene, CDR1 is SGHDN and CDR2 is FVKESK. This CDR3 spans 16 amino acids. V was clipped by 1 base and J by 4 bases, with 14 bases between them. CDR3 in amino acids: CASSQGAWLSYNEQFF. The DNA for the CDR3 is TGTGCCAGCAGCCAAGGGGCGTGGCTATCGTACAATGAGCAGTTCTTC.

As for this clonotype: A much larger clone lies a single base off, so this may be a read error. The chain employs TRBV20-1 and TRBJ2-3; tentatively, D is TRBD1 (5 bases). Germline values: CDR1 DFQATT, CDR2 SNEGSKA (reference sequence). The CDR3 totals 11 residues. The CDR3 coding sequence is TGCAATGCGAACCGACAGGATACGCAGTATTTT. It is translated as CNANRQDTQYF.

Comments on this clonotype: A much more abundant neighbour one base away suggests this may be a read error. V usage is TRBV5-6 and J usage is TRBJ1-5, with D tentatively TRBD1 (5 bases). The V and J ends lost 4 bases and 7 bases respectively, with 15 bases between them. CDR3 length equals 14 residues. Germline CDR1 is SGHDT and CDR2 is YYEEEE. CDR3 protein: CASSQNRCGQPQHF. The CDR3 DNA is TGTGCCAGCAGCCAAAACAGGTGTGGACAGCCCCAGCATTTT.

As to this clonotype: The junction and the germline gene differ at one end; a read error may be behind it. The J gene is TRBJ2-3, the V gene TRBV6-6, with 7 nucleotides matching TRBD1. Germline V gene lookup returns CDR1 MNHNY and CDR2 SVGAGI (reference sequence). There are 14 residues in the CDR3. This chain's CDR3 is CVSSRTGFTETQYF. CDR3 nucleotide sequence: TGTGTCAGCAGTCGGACAGGCTTCACAGAAACGCAGTATTTT.

About this clonotype itself: The junction departs from the called germline gene at one end, perhaps through a read error. The chain recombines TRBV6-1 with TRBJ1-5; D gene uncertain. The V gene's germline CDR1 is MNHNS and CDR2 SASEGT. The length of the CDR3 is 15 residues. The CDR3 nucleotides are TGTGACAGCAGTGAAGTCGCGAGGTCTAGTCAGCCCCAGCATTTT. It translates to CDSSEVARSSQPQHF.